This TCR beta chain was identified in a study of post-analysis software for immune sequencing data. Findings of the study overall: In patients, about 5 TRBV segments were more frequent than in controls, with TRBV5-6, TRBV5-1 and TRBV20-1 among them. Versus controls, multiple sclerosis patients showed significantly lower diversity (normalized Chao1).

For this clonotype: Its antigen is unidentified.

Unique molecular identifiers had been added to the TCR beta cDNA libraries. From around 1 to 9.1 million T cells, roughly 540,000 cDNA molecules were obtained. A single record per CDR3 protein comes from TCRdb applying MiXCR to the PCR reads. The sample includes 600,000 to 700,000 distinct CDR3 sequences, approximately 59% of them seen just once. The V and J ends lost 4 bases and 0 bases respectively, with 13 bases between them. Germline CDR1 and CDR2: SGHRS and YFSETQ. The CDR3 has 15 amino acids. The chain combines TRBV5-1 with TRBJ1-1; TRBD1 is a possible D gene (5 bases). Specimen: blood. The receptor was derived from a girl aged 2-10 years with multiple sclerosis. This CDR3 reads CASSEPGFMNTEAFF. CDR3 DNA: TGCGCCAGCAGCGAGCCAGGGTTCATGAACACTGAAGCTTTCTTT.